The 9 T cell receptor beta chains below come from one sample, sequenced in a study of CD8+ T cells in alopecia areata. The sequencing template was cDNA reverse transcribed from extracted RNA. Generated by immunoSEQ multiplex PCR, the TCRdb table keeps only in-frame clones and is missing some. This table has about 250,000 clones, 67% appearing once. The source was CD4+ T cells sorted from blood, collected at week 0. These receptor sequences come from a human donor with alopecia areata.

This clone has only one observation. The chain links TRBV7-2 to TRBJ2-1, with 15 bases that match TRBD2. With V trimmed by 1 base and J by 4 bases, 5 bases remained unmatched. Germline assignment: CDR1 SGHTA and CDR2 FQGNSA. The CDR3 has 18 residues. The CDR3 coding sequence is TGTGCCAGCAGCTTAGTCGGGACTAGCGGGGGGATTTACAATGAGCAGTTCTTC. Its protein product is CASSLVGTSGGIYNEQFF.

The chain recombines TRBV9 with TRBJ2-5; TRBD2 aligns across 10 bases. The J segment lost 5 bases and the V segment lost 4 bases, leaving 11 bases of the junction unmatched. The CDR3 contains 16 residues. CDR1 is SGDLS and CDR2 is YYNGEE in the germline V gene. CDR3 sequence: CASSPGTSVGGETQYF. The CDR3 DNA reads as TGTGCCAGCAGCCCCGGGACTAGCGTAGGGGGGGAGACCCAGTACTTC.

This chain's CDR3 is CASSVTGGDYGYTF. CDR3 nucleotide sequence: TGTGCCAGCAGCGTTACAGGGGGTGACTATGGCTACACCTTC. This chain links TRBV9 with TRBJ1-2, with 8 bases that match TRBD1. This CDR3 has 14 amino acids. Germline V gives CDR1 SGDLS, CDR2 YYNGEE. Trimming cost V 2 bases and J 3 bases; bases outside gene matches: 3.

This clone turned up a few times. In DNA, the CDR3 is TGTGCCACCCAGGCCCAGGACTATGGCTACACCTTC. Amino acids: CATQAQDYGYTF. V usage is TRBV19 and J usage is TRBJ1-2; D unresolved. The germline V and J ends were trimmed by 10 bases and 3 bases, with 12 bases remaining between them. Germline V gene data show CDR1 as LNHDA and CDR2 as SQIVND (reference sequence). The CDR3 runs 12 residues.

In this sample, this clone turned up a few times. The V gene is TRBV5-1, the J gene TRBJ2-1; 8 nucleotides match TRBD2. Trimming took 2 bases from V and 7 from J; bases not matched to a gene: 8. The CDR3 loop spans 15 amino acids. In germline, CDR1 is SGHRS, CDR2 YFSETQ. CDR3 nucleotide sequence: TGCGCCAGCAGCTTTCCGGGGGGGCCTGAAAATGAGCAGTTCTTC. Translated: CASSFPGGPENEQFF.

CDR3: CASSKSGYEQYF. As DNA, the CDR3 is TGTGCCAGCAGTAAATCCGGCTACGAGCAGTACTTC. The V and J genes are TRBV5-6 and TRBJ2-5, with D hard to call. With the DNA end fitting TRBJ2-7 better, the J assignment may be wrong. Germline V gene data show CDR1 as SGHDT and CDR2 as YYEEEE. This CDR3 comprises 12 residues.

The chain is built from TRBV5-1 and TRBJ2-5, with D perhaps being TRBD1 or TRBD2 (6 bases each). This CDR3 is built from 16 residues. From germline, CDR1 is SGHRS and CDR2 YFSETQ. Trimming cost V 0 bases and J 5 bases, with 17 bases left between them. CDR3 sequence reads: CASSLAGAMGGETQYF. DNA of the CDR3: TGCGCCAGCAGCTTGGCCGGGGCCATGGGGGGCGAGACCCAGTACTTC.

The rearrangement joins TRBV7-9 to TRBJ2-7; unclear D gene. Germline loops: CDR1 SEHNR, CDR2 FQNEAQ (reference sequence). The CDR3 loop spans 12 amino acids. Trimming left V 0 bases short and J 9 bases short, with 9 bases between. The DNA for the CDR3 is TGTGCCAGCAGCTTAGCGGGATCTGGGCAGTACTTC. Translation: CASSLAGSGQYF. The full variable domain, in which reference TRBV7-9 and TRBJ2-7 provide the parts outside the CDR3, is DTGVSQNPRHKITKRGQNVTFRCDPISEHNRLYWYRQTLGQGPEFLTYFQNEAQLEKSRLLSDRFSAERPKGSFSTLEIQRTEQGDSAMYLCASSLAGSGQYFGPGTRLTVT.

This clone has a single count. CDR3 sequence (DNA): TGTGCCAGCAGGGAAAATTCACCCCTCCACTTT. Amino acid sequence: CASRENSPLHF. The V gene is TRBV6-1, the J gene TRBJ1-6, with D unresolved. This CDR3 has 11 amino acids. Trimming left V 6 bases short and J 7 bases short, with 4 bases between. Germline V gene sequence: CDR1 MNHNS, CDR2 SASEGT.